The clone carrying this T cell receptor beta chain has ten or more counts. Its target is unknown. The CDR3 is made up of 14 amino acids. From germline, CDR1 is SGHVS and CDR2 FQNEAQ. V lost 6 bases and J lost 5, with 16 bases in between. Unique molecular identifiers were attached to individual cDNA molecules. Each CDR3 protein gets one entry after TCRdb re-called the 5' RACE reads with MiXCR. Of 25,000 to 30,000 distinct CDR3 sequences listed, roughly 4.4% are singletons. The sample originates from a study of early T cells in non-severe SARS-CoV-2 infection. Overall study context: The chains were unpaired, and the sequenced material was bulk RNA from unsorted whole blood. Study-level points and caveats: Anti-spike CD8 responses were favored in VDJdb matching, and private and CD4 specificities were missed.

The source is an adult who was a healthcare worker with PCR-confirmed SARS-CoV-2 infection or an uninfected control (not recorded which). Sequenced material: whole blood. The rearrangement joins TRBV7-8 to TRBJ2-5; no firm D call. The CDR3 is CASRERWVGETQYF. The CDR3 DNA follows: TGTGCCAGCAGGGAAAGATGGGTCGGGGAGACCCAGTACTTC.